These T cell receptor beta chains were read from a single sample in a study of cytomegalovirus exposure and HLA in healthy donors. TCRdb keeps only in-frame clones here, not all; method: immunoSEQ multiplex PCR. This table has some 130,000 clones, about 80% appearing once. Sample: PBMCs. The receptors were sampled from a human donor in good health. CDR3s include the opening cysteine and the closing phenylalanine or tryptophan. D genes are given only for firm matches. The size field is filled for only some rows; it gives once, few, many or a size class.

CDR3 DNA: TGTGCCAGCTCACCACCTCAGCGCGGTGCTGGAAACACCATATATTTT
CDR3 protein: CASSPPQRGAGNTIYF
D gene: .
clone size: few
J gene: TRBJ1-3
V gene: TRBV18

CDR3 DNA: TGTGCCAGCAGCTCTTCAGGGGGAATTATACGCGGCTACACCTTC
CDR3 protein: CASSSSGGIIRGYTF
D gene: TRBD1
clone size: .
J gene: TRBJ1-2
V gene: TRBV7-9

CDR3 DNA: TGCGCCAGCAGCCAAACGGGACTAGCGAACACCGGGGAGCTGTTTTTT
CDR3 protein: CASSQTGLANTGELFF
D gene: TRBD2
clone size: .
J gene: TRBJ2-2
V gene: TRBV4-1

CDR3 DNA: TGTGCCAGCAGCTCTATCGGGACAGGGTTTTCTAACTATGGCTACACCTTC
CDR3 protein: CASSSIGTGFSNYGYTF
D gene: TRBD1
clone size: few
J gene: TRBJ1-2
V gene: TRBV7-9

CDR3 DNA: TGTGCCAGCAGCAGGACTAGCGGGGGGAACACCGGGGAGCTGTTTTTT
CDR3 protein: CASSRTSGGNTGELFF
D gene: TRBD2
clone size: .
J gene: TRBJ2-2
V gene: TRBV2

CDR3 DNA: TGTGCCAGTACCTTAAGGGGGCAGCCCCAGCATTTT
CDR3 protein: CASTLRGQPQHF
D gene: .
clone size: .
J gene: TRBJ1-5
V gene: TRBV19

CDR3 DNA: TGCGCCAGCAGTGAGAACAGGGCCACTCGTAACACTGAAGCTTTCTTT
CDR3 protein: CASSENRATRNTEAFF
D gene: .
clone size: few
J gene: TRBJ1-1
V gene: TRBV10-1

CDR3 DNA: TGTGCCAGCAGCGCATACACGAACGGCAATCAGCCCCAGCATTTT
CDR3 protein: CASSAYTNGNQPQHF
D gene: .
clone size: few
J gene: TRBJ1-5
V gene: TRBV5-8

CDR3 DNA: TGTGCCAGCAGCCCCAAAGGGGGCGGGAGGGCGTACACTGAAGCTTTCTTT
CDR3 protein: CASSPKGGGRAYTEAFF
D gene: TRBD1
clone size: .
J gene: TRBJ1-1
V gene: TRBV7-9

CDR3 DNA: TGTGCCAGCAGTGAAGTAGGGACAGACCAAAGCGAGCAGTACTTC
CDR3 protein: CASSEVGTDQSEQYF
D gene: TRBD1
clone size: .
J gene: TRBJ2-7
V gene: TRBV2

CDR3 DNA: TGTGCCAGTAGTCTTGGATCCAGCGGGGGCGGAAATGGTTGGGGGACCCAGTACTTC
CDR3 protein: CASSLGSSGGGNGWGTQYF
D gene: TRBD2
clone size: .
J gene: TRBJ2-5
V gene: TRBV19

CDR3 DNA: TGTGCCAGCAGCCAAGTGACAGGAACCTACAATGAGCAGTTCTTC
CDR3 protein: CASSQVTGTYNEQFF
D gene: .
clone size: once
J gene: TRBJ2-1
V gene: TRBV14

CDR3 DNA: TGTGCCAGCTCACCTGAGGGATACGGCTATGGCTACACCTTC
CDR3 protein: CASSPEGYGYGYTF
D gene: .
clone size: .
J gene: TRBJ1-2
V gene: TRBV18

CDR3 DNA: TGTGCTAGTGGTTCAGACCGGGACAGGGGCTACGAGCAGTACTTC
CDR3 protein: CASGSDRDRGYEQYF
D gene: TRBD1
clone size: .
J gene: TRBJ2-7
V gene: TRBV12-5

CDR3 DNA: TGCGCCAGCAGCGTGGACAGGGCCGTGGACACCATATATTTT
CDR3 protein: CASSVDRAVDTIYF
D gene: TRBD1
clone size: .
J gene: TRBJ1-3
V gene: TRBV5-1

CDR3 DNA: TGTGCCAGCAGCCCCGGTAGCGGGAGCTCCTATAATTCACCCCTCCACTTT
CDR3 protein: CASSPGSGSSYNSPLHF
D gene: .
clone size: .
J gene: TRBJ1-6
V gene: TRBV28

CDR3 DNA: TGTGCCAGTAGACAGGGGGGCCAGCCCCAGCATTTT
CDR3 protein: CASRQGGQPQHF
D gene: TRBD1
clone size: .
J gene: TRBJ1-5
V gene: TRBV19

CDR3 DNA: TGTGCCAGCAGGCCCCCCGTAGCGGGGGTTAGCACAGATACGCAGTATTTT
CDR3 protein: CASRPPVAGVSTDTQYF
D gene: TRBD2
clone size: .
J gene: TRBJ2-3
V gene: TRBV7-9

CDR3 DNA: TGTGCCAGTAGTATAGATGGACAGGGCGAGACCCAGTACTTC
CDR3 protein: CASSIDGQGETQYF
D gene: TRBD1
clone size: .
J gene: TRBJ2-5
V gene: TRBV19

CDR3 DNA: TGTGCCAGCAGCTCCTACCGGGACGAGCAGTACTTC
CDR3 protein: CASSSYRDEQYF
D gene: .
clone size: .
J gene: TRBJ2-7
V gene: TRBV7-9

CDR3 DNA: TGTGCCAGCGCCGGGGGGGGAGAGACCCAGTACTTC
CDR3 protein: CASAGGGETQYF
D gene: TRBD2
clone size: .
J gene: TRBJ2-5
V gene: TRBV6-5

CDR3 DNA: TGTGCCAGCAGTTTAGCCGACAGGGCCACTGAAGCTTTCTTT
CDR3 protein: CASSLADRATEAFF
D gene: TRBD1
clone size: .
J gene: TRBJ1-1
V gene: TRBV28

CDR3 DNA: TGTGCCAGCAGTGACAGGGGGATTGGGAGTTCGCACACTGAAGCTTTCTTT
CDR3 protein: CASSDRGIGSSHTEAFF
D gene: TRBD1
clone size: .
J gene: TRBJ1-1
V gene: TRBV6-1

CDR3 DNA: TGTGCCAGTAGTCCAGGAGGGCAGGTATTGGAGACCCAGTACTTC
CDR3 protein: CASSPGGQVLETQYF
D gene: .
clone size: .
J gene: TRBJ2-5
V gene: TRBV19

CDR3 DNA: TGCGCCAGCAGCCTTCCGGGGGCTGAAGCTTTCTTT
CDR3 protein: CASSLPGAEAFF
D gene: .
clone size: .
J gene: TRBJ1-1
V gene: TRBV5-1

CDR3 DNA: TGTGCCAGCAGCCGAGGGACTAGCGGGTTACGGAATGAGCAGTTCTTC
CDR3 protein: CASSRGTSGLRNEQFF
D gene: TRBD2
clone size: .
J gene: TRBJ2-1
V gene: TRBV27

CDR3 DNA: TGTGCCAGCAGACGGTACGGGATTGATTCACCCCTCCACTTT
CDR3 protein: CASRRYGIDSPLHF
D gene: .
clone size: once
J gene: TRBJ1-6
V gene: TRBV6-6